This T cell receptor beta chain was recovered during a study of OX40 agonist ivuxolimab in advanced cancers. At the level of the study: Across the patients, intravenous ivuxolimab was delivered every 2 weeks at 0.01 to 10 mg/kg.

Sequenced by immunoSEQ multiplex PCR; TCRdb stores in-frame clones only, minus some. Of 30,000 to 40,000 clones listed, more than 70% are singletons. No patient had autoimmune disease or received systemic immunosuppression. The CDR3 consists of 15 residues. Trimming at V came to 6 bases and at J to 5 bases, leaving 8 bases not matched to a gene. Germline CDR1 ENHRY, CDR2 SYGVKD. Material: CD4+ or CD8+ T cells sorted from blood, obtained in a trial of the OX40 agonist ivuxolimab. The rearrangement uses TRBV10-3 and TRBJ2-1, with TRBD1 matching over 9 bases. This sequence originates from an adult with an advanced solid tumor such as melanoma, head and neck, liver or kidney cancer. The CDR3 coding sequence is TGTGCCATCAGGGGGGGGACAGGGATCGACAATGAGCAGTTCTTC. It codes for CAIRGGTGIDNEQFF.